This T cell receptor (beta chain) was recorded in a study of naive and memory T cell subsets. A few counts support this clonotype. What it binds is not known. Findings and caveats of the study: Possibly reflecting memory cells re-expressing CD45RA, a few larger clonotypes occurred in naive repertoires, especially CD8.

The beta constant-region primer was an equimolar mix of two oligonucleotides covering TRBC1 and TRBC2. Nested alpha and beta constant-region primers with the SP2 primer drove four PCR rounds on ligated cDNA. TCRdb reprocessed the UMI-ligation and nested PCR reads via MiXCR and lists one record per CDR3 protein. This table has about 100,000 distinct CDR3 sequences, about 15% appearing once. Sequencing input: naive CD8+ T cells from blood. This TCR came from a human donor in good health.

The CDR3 sequence: CASSQDRLAEPRVFQETQYF. CDR3 nucleotide sequence: TGCGCCAGCAGCCAAGATCGACTAGCGGAACCCCGGGTGTTTCAAGAGACCCAGTACTTC. The rearrangement joins TRBV4-3 to TRBJ2-5; 9 bases agree with TRBD2. CDR1 and CDR2 from the germline V gene are LGHNA and YSLEER. This CDR3 is built from 20 residues. V was pared by 0 bases and J by 2 bases, with 16 bases of the junction left unmatched.